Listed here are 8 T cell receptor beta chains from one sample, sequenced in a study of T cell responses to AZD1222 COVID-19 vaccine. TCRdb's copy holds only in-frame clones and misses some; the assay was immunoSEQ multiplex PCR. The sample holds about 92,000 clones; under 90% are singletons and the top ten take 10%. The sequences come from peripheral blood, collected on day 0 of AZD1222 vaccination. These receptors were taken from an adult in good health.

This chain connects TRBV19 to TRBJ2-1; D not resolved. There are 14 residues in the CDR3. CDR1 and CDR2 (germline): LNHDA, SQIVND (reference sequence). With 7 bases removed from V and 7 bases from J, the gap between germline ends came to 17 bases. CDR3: CASKAGVNRNEQFF. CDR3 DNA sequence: TGTGCCAGTAAGGCTGGAGTCAATAGGAATGAGCAGTTCTTC.

This CDR3 is CASSLVSDPYGYTF. The CDR3 nucleotides read TGCGCCAGCAGCTTGGTTTCAGATCCGTATGGCTACACCTTC. This chain connects TRBV5-1 to TRBJ1-2; D is uncertain. The CDR3 has 14 residues. The germline CDR1 and CDR2 sequences are SGHRS and YFSETQ. V lost 0 bases and J lost 5, with 11 bases in between.

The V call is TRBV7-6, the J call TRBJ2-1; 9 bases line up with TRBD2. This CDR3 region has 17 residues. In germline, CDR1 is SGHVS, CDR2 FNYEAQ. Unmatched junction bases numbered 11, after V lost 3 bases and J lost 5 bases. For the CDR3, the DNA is TGTGCCAGCAGCTTCTCTTTGGCGGGAGGGAACCACAATGAGCAGTTCTTC. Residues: CASSFSLAGGNHNEQFF. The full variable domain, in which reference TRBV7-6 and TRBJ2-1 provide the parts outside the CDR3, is GAGVSQSPRYKVTKRGQDVALRCDPISGHVSLYWYRQALGQGPEFLTYFNYEAQQDKSGLPNDRFSAERPEGSISTLTIQRTEQRDSAMYRCASSFSLAGGNHNEQFFGPGTRLTVL.

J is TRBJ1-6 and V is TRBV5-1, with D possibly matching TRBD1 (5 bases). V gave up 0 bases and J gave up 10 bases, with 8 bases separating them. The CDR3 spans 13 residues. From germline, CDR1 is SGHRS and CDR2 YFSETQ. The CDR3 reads CASSLEGLSPLHF. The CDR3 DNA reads TGCGCCAGCAGCTTGGAGGGGTTGTCACCCCTCCACTTT.

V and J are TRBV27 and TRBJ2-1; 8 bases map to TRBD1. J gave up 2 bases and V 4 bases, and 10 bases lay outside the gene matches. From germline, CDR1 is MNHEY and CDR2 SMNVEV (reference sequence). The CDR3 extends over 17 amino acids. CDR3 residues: CASSSPRTGKPYNEQFF. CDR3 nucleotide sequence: TGTGCCAGCAGTTCCCCCCGGACAGGGAAACCCTACAATGAGCAGTTCTTC.

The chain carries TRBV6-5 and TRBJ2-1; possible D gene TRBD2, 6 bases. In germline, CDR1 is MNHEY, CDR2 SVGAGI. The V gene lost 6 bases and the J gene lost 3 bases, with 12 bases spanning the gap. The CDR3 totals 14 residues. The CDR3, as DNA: TGTGCCAGCAGAGACCCCGGGAGCTACAATGAGCAGTTCTTC. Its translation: CASRDPGSYNEQFF.

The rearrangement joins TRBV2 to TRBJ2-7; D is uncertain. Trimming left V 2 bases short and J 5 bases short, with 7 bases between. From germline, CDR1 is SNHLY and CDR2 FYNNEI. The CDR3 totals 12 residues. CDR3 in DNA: TGTGCCAGCAGTGAAAGAGTGAACGAGCAGTACTTC. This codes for CASSERVNEQYF.

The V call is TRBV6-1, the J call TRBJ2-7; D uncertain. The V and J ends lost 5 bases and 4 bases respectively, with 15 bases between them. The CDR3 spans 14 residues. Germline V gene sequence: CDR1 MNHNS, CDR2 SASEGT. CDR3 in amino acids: CASSSSAVGYEQYF. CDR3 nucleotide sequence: TGTGCCAGCAGTTCATCGGCGGTTGGGTACGAGCAGTACTTC.